One sample yielded the 26 T cell receptor beta chains listed below, sequenced in a study of T cells expressing NK-cell markers. TCRdb reworked the 5' RACE reads into one entry per CDR3 protein, no DNA. The listing records roughly 180,000 distinct CDR3 sequences. Sequencing used blood T cells: a sorted CD56 or NKG2C T cell subset, CD4+ or CD8+ T cells, or bulk PBMC T cells (not recorded which). The receptors were gathered from a woman between 18 and 70 years old in good health.

V usage is TRBV7-3 and J usage is TRBJ2-7; TCRdb's D gene call, TRBD1, goes unchecked for lack of DNA. CDR1 and CDR2 from the germline V gene are SGHTA and FQGTGA. This CDR3 is built from 12 residues. The chain's CDR3 is CASVTGVGEQYF.

The chain couples TRBV20-1 to TRBJ2-1; TCRdb outputs TRBD1, but without DNA this stays unchecked. The CDR3 loop spans 14 amino acids. The germline V gene has CDR1 DFQATT and CDR2 SNEGSKA (reference sequence). CDR3 sequence: CSASTRTAYNEQFF.

The CDR3 protein is CASTPGLASYEQYF. The chain uses TRBV19 and TRBJ2-7; TCRdb names TRBD2, which stays unverified in the absence of DNA. Germline V lookup: CDR1 LNHDA, CDR2 SQIVND (reference sequence). The CDR3 length is 14 residues.

This sequence joins TRBV4-2 and TRBJ2-3; TCRdb gives TRBD1 as the D gene, but with no DNA this cannot be confirmed. The CDR3 is 12 amino acids. Germline V gene data show CDR1 as LGHNA and CDR2 as YNFKEQ. This CDR3 reads CASSREGDTQYF.

The rearrangement uses TRBV9 and TRBJ1-6; TCRdb proposes TRBD1, but this gene call is untestable without DNA. CDR1 is SGDLS, CDR2 YYNGEE, per germline. This CDR3 has 15 amino acids. This chain's CDR3 is CASSAGQATSSPLHF.

This sequence joins TRBV7-9 and TRBJ2-1; without DNA, the TCRdb call of TRBD2 cannot be checked. This CDR3 has 15 amino acids. Germline assignment: CDR1 SEHNR and CDR2 FQNEAQ (reference sequence). CDR3 residues: CASSKRTSGGAFRVF.

The chain links TRBV6-5 to TRBJ2-2. The CDR3 consists of 17 residues. Germline CDR1 and CDR2: MNHEY and SVGAGI. This chain's CDR3 is CASSYRVRKANTGELFF.

The chain is built from TRBV10-3 and TRBJ1-5. Per the germline V gene, CDR1 is ENHRY and CDR2 is SYGVKD. This CDR3 region has 13 residues. The chain's CDR3 is CAISGGQGQPQHF.

This chain joins TRBV10-3 and TRBJ2-7. Germline-derived CDR1 and CDR2 are ENHRY and SYGVKD. CDR3 length equals 13 residues. The chain's CDR3 is CAIRRQDSYEQYF.

The chain employs TRBV20-1 and TRBJ2-7; TCRdb designates TRBD2, a call that cannot be tested without DNA. The CDR3 extends over 14 amino acids. Germline assignment: CDR1 DFQATT and CDR2 SNEGSKA (reference sequence). CDR3 region: CSAEGTSGSYEQYF.

V and J are TRBV7-7 and TRBJ1-2. Germline V gene data show CDR1 as SSHAT and CDR2 as FNYEAQ (reference sequence). The CDR3 is 13 amino acids. CDR3: CASSLQVRYGYTF.

The chain carries TRBV18 and TRBJ1-2; absent DNA, TCRdb's TRBD1 call cannot be checked. Germline V gene sequence: CDR1 KGHSH, CDR2 LQKENI. This CDR3 is built from 14 residues. The CDR3 loop reads CASSPDRDQNGYTF.

This sequence joins TRBV14 and TRBJ2-1; checking the TCRdb D call of TRBD1 is not possible without DNA. Germline values: CDR1 SGHDN, CDR2 FVKESK. The CDR3 consists of 16 residues. This CDR3 reads CASSQDVGKGYNEQFF.

The chain has TRBV5-1 and TRBJ2-5; the D call from TCRdb, TRBD1, cannot be confirmed without DNA. This CDR3 has 15 amino acids. In germline, CDR1 is SGHRS, CDR2 YFSETQ. This CDR3 reads CASSWTGGGQETQYF.

This chain connects TRBV5-1 to TRBJ1-6; TCRdb names TRBD1, which stays unverified in the absence of DNA. Germline V gives CDR1 SGHRS, CDR2 YFSETQ. This CDR3 has 13 residues. The chain's CDR3 is CASSPQGRSPLHF. Filled out from reference TRBV5-1 and TRBJ1-6, the complete variable domain reads KAGVTQTPRYLIKTRGQQVTLSCSPISGHRSVSWYQQTPGQGLQFLFEYFSETQRNKGNFPGRFSGRQFSNSRSEMNVSTLELGDSALYLCASSPQGRSPLHFGNGTRLTVT.

The rearrangement links TRBV9 to TRBJ2-5; the TCRdb D gene call, TRBD2, has no DNA to confirm it. Germline values: CDR1 SGDLS, CDR2 YYNGEE. This CDR3 has 13 amino acids. The CDR3 reads CASGGLAAETQYF.

This chain's CDR3 is CASSYSSGRGNNEQFF. The chain is built from TRBV6-5 and TRBJ2-1; checking the TCRdb D call of TRBD1 is not possible without DNA. This CDR3 comprises 16 residues. Germline V gene lookup returns CDR1 MNHEY and CDR2 SVGAGI.

V usage is TRBV4-2 and J usage is TRBJ2-7; TCRdb reports TRBD2, a call that lacks DNA to check it against. CDR1 and CDR2 from the germline V gene are LGHNA and YNFKEQ. This CDR3 is 16 amino acids long. The chain's CDR3 is CASSQEGGRVGYEQYF.

The CDR3 sequence is CSAGTGGDPTEAFF. The chain is built from TRBV20-1 and TRBJ1-1; the TRBD1 assignment by TCRdb is unverifiable without DNA. Looked up from germline, CDR1 is DFQATT and CDR2 is SNEGSKA (reference sequence). The CDR3 loop spans 14 amino acids.

The rearrangement uses TRBV12-3 or TRBV12-4 and TRBJ2-5; the TCRdb D gene call, TRBD2, has no DNA to confirm it. CDR3 size: 14 residues. CDR3 in amino acids: CASSLERERETQYF.

The rearrangement joins TRBV3-1 to TRBJ2-6; the TCRdb D gene call, TRBD1, has no DNA to confirm it. This CDR3 contains 18 residues. Germline lookup yields CDR1 LGHDT and CDR2 YNNKEL (reference sequence). CDR3: CASSLGGQRISGANVLTF. The whole variable domain, remainder taken from reference TRBV3-1 and TRBJ2-6, is DTAVSQTPKYLVTQMGNDKSIKCEQNLGHDTMYWYKQDSKKFLKIMFSYNNKELIINETVPNRFSPKSPDKAHLNLHINSLELGDSAVYFCASSLGGQRISGANVLTFGAGSRLTVL.

The CDR3 loop reads CASSLAGIREKLFF. V is TRBV5-6 and J is TRBJ1-4. Per germline, CDR1 SGHDT and CDR2 YYEEEE. The CDR3 is made up of 14 amino acids.

The V call is TRBV20-1, the J call TRBJ1-1; the TRBD1 assignment by TCRdb is unverifiable without DNA. Per germline, CDR1 DFQATT and CDR2 SNEGSKA (reference sequence). The CDR3 sequence is 14 residues long. CDR3 in amino acids: CSARDRQVNTEAFF.

V usage is TRBV20-1 and J usage is TRBJ2-7; lacking DNA, the TRBD2 call made by TCRdb goes unchecked. Germline V gene lookup returns CDR1 DFQATT and CDR2 SNEGSKA (reference sequence). The CDR3 runs 13 residues. The CDR3 loop reads CSAPPSGSYEQYF.

The J gene is TRBJ2-7, the V gene TRBV20-1; TCRdb's assignment of TRBD1 cannot be checked, as there is no DNA. The CDR3 runs 14 residues. The germline CDR1 and CDR2 sequences are DFQATT and SNEGSKA (reference sequence). This CDR3 is CSATPLGGGYEQYF.

The gene calls are TRBV2 and TRBJ2-2; TCRdb's D call of TRBD2 is untestable without DNA. The germline CDR1 and CDR2 sequences are SNHLY and FYNNEI. The CDR3 contains 17 residues. The CDR3 protein is CASSDSFLAGDTGELFF.